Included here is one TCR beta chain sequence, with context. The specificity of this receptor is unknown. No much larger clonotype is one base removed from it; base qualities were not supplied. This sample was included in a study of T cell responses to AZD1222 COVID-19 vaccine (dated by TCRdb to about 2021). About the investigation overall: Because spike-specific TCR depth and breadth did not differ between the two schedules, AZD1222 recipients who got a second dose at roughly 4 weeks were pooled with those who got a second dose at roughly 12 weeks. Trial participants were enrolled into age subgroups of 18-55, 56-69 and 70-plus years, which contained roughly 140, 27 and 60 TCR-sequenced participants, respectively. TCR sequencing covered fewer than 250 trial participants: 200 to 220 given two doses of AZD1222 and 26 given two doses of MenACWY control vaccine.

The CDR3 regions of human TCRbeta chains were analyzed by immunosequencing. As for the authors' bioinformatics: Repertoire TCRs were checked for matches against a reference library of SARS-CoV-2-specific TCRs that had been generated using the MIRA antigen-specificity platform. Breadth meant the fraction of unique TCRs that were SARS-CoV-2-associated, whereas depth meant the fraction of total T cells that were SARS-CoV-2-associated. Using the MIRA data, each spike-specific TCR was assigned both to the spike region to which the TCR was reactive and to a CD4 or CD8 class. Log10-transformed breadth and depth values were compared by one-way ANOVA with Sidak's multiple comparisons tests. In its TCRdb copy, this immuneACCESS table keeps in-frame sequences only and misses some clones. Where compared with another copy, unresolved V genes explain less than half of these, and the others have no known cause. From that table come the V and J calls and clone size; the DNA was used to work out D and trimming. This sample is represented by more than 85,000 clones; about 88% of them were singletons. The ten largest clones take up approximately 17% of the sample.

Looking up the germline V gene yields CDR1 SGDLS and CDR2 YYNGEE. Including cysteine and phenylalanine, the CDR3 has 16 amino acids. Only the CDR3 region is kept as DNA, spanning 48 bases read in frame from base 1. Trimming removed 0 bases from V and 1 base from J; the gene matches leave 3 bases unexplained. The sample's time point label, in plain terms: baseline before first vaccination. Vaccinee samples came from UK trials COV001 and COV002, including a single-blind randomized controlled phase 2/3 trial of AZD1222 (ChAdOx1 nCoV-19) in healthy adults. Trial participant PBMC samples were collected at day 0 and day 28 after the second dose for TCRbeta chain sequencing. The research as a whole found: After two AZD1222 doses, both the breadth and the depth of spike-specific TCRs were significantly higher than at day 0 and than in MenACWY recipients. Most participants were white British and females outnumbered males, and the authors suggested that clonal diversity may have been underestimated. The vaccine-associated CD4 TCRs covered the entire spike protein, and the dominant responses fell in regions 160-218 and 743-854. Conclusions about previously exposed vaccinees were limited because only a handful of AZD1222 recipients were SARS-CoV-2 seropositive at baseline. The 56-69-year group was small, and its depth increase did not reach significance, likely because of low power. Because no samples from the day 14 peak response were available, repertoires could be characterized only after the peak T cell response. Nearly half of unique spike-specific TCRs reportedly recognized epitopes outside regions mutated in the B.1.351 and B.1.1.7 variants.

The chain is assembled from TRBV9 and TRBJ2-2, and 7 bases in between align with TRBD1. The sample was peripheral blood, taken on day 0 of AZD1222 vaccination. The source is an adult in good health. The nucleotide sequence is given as TGTGCCAGCAGCGTAGCTCGGACAGGGAACACCGGGGAGCTGTTTTTT. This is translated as CASSVARTGNTGELFF.